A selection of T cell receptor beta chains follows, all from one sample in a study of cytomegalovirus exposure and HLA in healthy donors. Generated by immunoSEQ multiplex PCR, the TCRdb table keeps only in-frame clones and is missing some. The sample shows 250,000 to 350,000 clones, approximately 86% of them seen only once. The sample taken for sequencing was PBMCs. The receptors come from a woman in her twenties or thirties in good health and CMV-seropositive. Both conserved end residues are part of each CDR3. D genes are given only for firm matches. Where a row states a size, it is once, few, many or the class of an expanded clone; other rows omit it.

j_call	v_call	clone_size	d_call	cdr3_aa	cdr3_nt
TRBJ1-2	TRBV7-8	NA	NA	CASSRDRVANYGYTF	TGTGCCAGCAGCCGAGACAGAGTAGCTAACTATGGCTACACCTTC
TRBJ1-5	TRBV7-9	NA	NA	CASSASTGPYSNQPQHF	TGTGCCAGCAGCGCGTCAACGGGACCCTATAGCAATCAGCCCCAGCATTTT
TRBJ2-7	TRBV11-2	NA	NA	CASSGGTTYEQYF	TGTGCCAGCAGCGGCGGGACAACCTACGAGCAGTACTTC
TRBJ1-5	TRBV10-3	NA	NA	CAARGYGNQPQHF	TGTGCCGCACGGGGGTATGGCAATCAGCCCCAGCATTTT
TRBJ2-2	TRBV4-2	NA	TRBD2	CASLGRTAGEDTGELFF	TGTGCCAGCCTCGGAAGGACAGCGGGGGAGGACACCGGGGAGCTGTTTTTT
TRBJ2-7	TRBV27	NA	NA	CASASRAVTYEQYF	TGTGCCAGCGCAAGCAGGGCGGTCACCTACGAGCAGTACTTC
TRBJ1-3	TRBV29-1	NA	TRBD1	CSVAYRGQGNTIYF	TGCAGCGTTGCCTACAGGGGGCAAGGGAACACCATATATTTT
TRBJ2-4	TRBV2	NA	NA	CASSEHRLAIGVDGKNIQYF	TGTGCCAGCAGCGAACATCGTCTAGCGATTGGGGTCGATGGCAAAAACATTCAGTACTTC
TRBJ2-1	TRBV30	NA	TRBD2	CAWSLLAGTEQFF	TGTGCCTGGAGTTTACTAGCGGGGACCGAGCAGTTCTTC
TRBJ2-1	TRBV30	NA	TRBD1	CAWNSFWTGIDNEQFF	TGTGCCTGGAACTCCTTTTGGACAGGGATAGACAATGAGCAGTTCTTC
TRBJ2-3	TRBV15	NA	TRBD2	CATSRDPGGVGTDTQYF	TGTGCCACCAGCAGGGACCCCGGGGGGGTGGGCACAGATACGCAGTATTTT
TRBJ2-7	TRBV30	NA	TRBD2	CAWSTGASGRYEQYF	TGTGCCTGGAGCACCGGTGCTAGCGGGAGGTACGAGCAGTACTTC
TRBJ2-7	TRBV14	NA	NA	CASSQVGISRVREQYF	TGTGCCAGCAGCCAAGTTGGTATCTCTCGGGTACGCGAGCAGTACTTC
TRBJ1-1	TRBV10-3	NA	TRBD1	CAISRQGANTEAFF	TGTGCCATCAGTCGACAGGGGGCGAACACTGAAGCTTTCTTT
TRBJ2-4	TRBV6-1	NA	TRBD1	CASSEDIPGTGLSNIQYF	TGTGCCAGCAGTGAAGACATTCCCGGGACAGGGCTATCGAACATTCAGTACTTC
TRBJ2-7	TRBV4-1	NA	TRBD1	CASSQDEGTGTEQYF	TGCGCCAGCAGCCAAGATGAAGGGACAGGGACCGAGCAGTACTTC
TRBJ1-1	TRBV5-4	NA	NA	CASSLAKGLNTEAFF	TGTGCCAGCAGCTTGGCCAAGGGTTTGAACACTGAAGCTTTCTTT
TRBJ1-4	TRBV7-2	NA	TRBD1	CASSVGQGREKLFF	TGTGCCAGCAGCGTGGGACAGGGACGTGAAAAACTGTTTTTT
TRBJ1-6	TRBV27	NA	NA	CASSLAGENSPLHF	TGTGCCAGCAGTTTAGCAGGGGAGAATTCACCCCTCCACTTT
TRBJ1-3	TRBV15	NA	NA	CATSRGQNRRGNTIYF	TGTGCCACCAGCAGAGGGCAGAATCGAAGGGGAAACACCATATATTTT
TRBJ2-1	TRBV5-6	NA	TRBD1	CASSDRRTGTGRYNEQFF	TGTGCCAGCAGCGACCGACGAACTGGGACAGGGAGATACAATGAGCAGTTCTTC
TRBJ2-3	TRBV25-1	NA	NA	CASSELRDHTDTQYF	TGTGCCAGCAGTGAACTCCGGGACCACACAGATACGCAGTATTTT
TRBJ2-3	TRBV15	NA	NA	CATSTRGTDTQYF	TGTGCCACCAGCACGAGGGGCACAGATACGCAGTATTTT
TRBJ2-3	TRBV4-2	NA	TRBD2	CASSQPGGLALTDTQYF	TGTGCCAGCAGCCAGCCAGGAGGACTAGCGCTTACAGATACGCAGTATTTT
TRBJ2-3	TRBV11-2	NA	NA	CASSSRPTQYF	TGTGCCAGCAGTTCCCGACCTACGCAGTATTTT
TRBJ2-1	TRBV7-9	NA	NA	CASSRDRGRSGSEFF	TGTGCCAGCAGCCGAGACAGGGGTCGGAGCGGGAGTGAGTTCTTC
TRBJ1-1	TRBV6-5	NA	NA	CASRDGHDEAFF	TGTGCCAGCAGAGACGGACATGATGAAGCTTTCTTT
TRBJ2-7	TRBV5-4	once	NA	CASSLTISTYEQYF	TGTGCCAGCAGCTTGACTATTTCAACCTACGAGCAGTACTTC
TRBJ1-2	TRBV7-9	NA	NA	CASSPEGRTNYGYTF	TGTGCCAGCAGCCCGGAAGGGCGGACTAACTATGGCTACACCTTC
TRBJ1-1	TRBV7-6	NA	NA	CASSSSNTEAFF	TGTGCCAGCAGCTCCTCGAACACTGAAGCTTTCTTT
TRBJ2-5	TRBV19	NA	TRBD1	CASSEGQWETQYF	TGTGCCAGTAGCGAGGGACAGTGGGAGACCCAGTACTTC
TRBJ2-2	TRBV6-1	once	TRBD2	CASSERLAGGVNTGELFF	TGTGCCAGCAGTGAAAGACTAGCGGGGGGCGTTAACACCGGGGAGCTGTTTTTT
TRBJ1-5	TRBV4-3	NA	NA	CASSQGLGNQPQHF	TGCGCCAGCAGCCAGGGACTGGGCAATCAGCCCCAGCATTTT
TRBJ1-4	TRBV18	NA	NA	CASSPSPGEKLFF	TGTGCCAGCTCACCCTCCCCGGGGGAAAAACTGTTTTTT
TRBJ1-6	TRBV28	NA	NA	CASSLFMGISSPLHF	TGTGCCAGCAGTTTATTCATGGGGATCTCTTCACCCCTCCACTTT